A selection of T cell receptor beta chains follows, all from one sample in a study of blood T cell repertoires in COVID-19. Method: immunoSEQ multiplex PCR; TCRdb's copy keeps in-frame clones and lacks some. The table lists 120,000 or so clones, approximately 68% of them singletons. Sequenced sample: peripheral blood. The receptors derive from a woman in her seventies with acute or convalescent COVID-19. The CDR3 runs from the conserved cysteine through the conserved F or W. Part of the rows lack a size; the others show once, few, many or a class for expanded clones.

V gene,clone size,CDR3 length,CDR3 protein
TRBV4-1,NA,18,CASSQPTRTSGSTDTQYF
TRBV13,NA,17,CASSSQRDILSTDTQYF
TRBV19,NA,14,CASSIRRGGYEQYF
TRBV10-2,few,14,CATGRGTGGNEQYF
TRBV15,NA,16,CATSRDLIGVAEKLFF
TRBV7-9,NA,14,CASSPPIVQETQYF
TRBV7-9,few,13,CASSLVTYNEQFF
TRBV11-3,NA,13,CASSFDRGETQYF
TRBV19,NA,16,CASSIDHRASGNTIYF
TRBV27,NA,16,CASSLLFQGGGEKLFF
TRBV2,NA,15,CASIGVQPGTGELFF
TRBV2,once,15,CASSKDRVARETQYF
TRBV28,many,15,CASRSRGVSTGELFF
TRBV5-1,NA,15,CASSLGGRQNNEQFF
TRBV7-2,NA,13,CAVLQGFYTEAFF
TRBV7-9,NA,16,CASSLAEYSAKNIQYF
TRBV6-5,once,14,CASSDRDSNYGYTF
TRBV9,few,15,CASSDSSSYNSPLHF
TRBV20-1,NA,13,CSASLAGRTEAFF
TRBV6-5,NA,13,CASSYIRGGELFF
TRBV3-1/TRBV3-2,NA,13,CASSQDRAYEQYF
TRBV4-1,NA,15,CASSQEGQSSQPQHF
TRBV5-4,many,17,CASSPEPDRAGNQPQHF
TRBV11-2,NA,16,CASSSWGERGHNEQFF
TRBV5-1,NA,14,CASSLGQGSYEQYF
TRBV5-4,NA,13,CASSLRQVNEQFF